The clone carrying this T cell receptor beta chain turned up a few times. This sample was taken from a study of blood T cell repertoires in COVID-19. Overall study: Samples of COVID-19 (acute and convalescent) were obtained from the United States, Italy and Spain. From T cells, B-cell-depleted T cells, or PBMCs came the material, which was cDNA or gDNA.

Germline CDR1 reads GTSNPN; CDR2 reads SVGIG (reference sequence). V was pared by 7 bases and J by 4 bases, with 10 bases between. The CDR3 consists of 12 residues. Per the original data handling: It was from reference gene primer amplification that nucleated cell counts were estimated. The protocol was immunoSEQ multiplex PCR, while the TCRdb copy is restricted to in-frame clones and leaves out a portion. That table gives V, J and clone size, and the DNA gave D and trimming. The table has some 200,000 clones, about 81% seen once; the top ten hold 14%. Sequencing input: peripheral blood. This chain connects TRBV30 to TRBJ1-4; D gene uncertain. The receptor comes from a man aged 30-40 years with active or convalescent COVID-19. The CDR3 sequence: CASGRYNEKLFF. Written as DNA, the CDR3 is TGTGCCTCGGGTCGTTATAATGAAAAACTGTTTTTT.